Listed below are T cell receptor beta chains from one sample, sequenced in a study of T cell responses to AZD1222 COVID-19 vaccine. Sequencing was performed with immunoSEQ multiplex PCR; in TCRdb, only in-frame clones are kept and a portion is missing. This sample carries more than 85,000 clones, almost 90% of them seen once, and the ten largest clones take roughly 15%. Here the sequenced sample was peripheral blood, taken 28 days after the second AZD1222 dose. The receptors here all came from an adult who received the AZD1222 COVID-19 vaccine. The CDR3 runs from the conserved cysteine through the conserved F or W. D genes are given only for firm matches. Some rows have no size entry. The others give once, few or many, or a class for an expanded clone.

CDR3 protein | CDR3 DNA | J gene | CDR3 length | V gene | D gene | clone size
CASSHLTGVPPGELFF | TGCGCCAGCAGCCACCTGACAGGGGTCCCCCCCGGGGAGCTGTTTTTT | TRBJ2-2 | 16 | TRBV4-1 | TRBD1 | few
CASSGGWNEKLFF | TGCGCCAGCAGCGGGGGGTGGAATGAAAAACTGTTTTTT | TRBJ1-4 | 13 | TRBV5-1 | NA | NA
CACLERTGLNTEAFF | TGTGCCTGCCTGGAACGGACAGGGCTGAACACTGAAGCTTTCTTT | TRBJ1-1 | 15 | TRBV28 | TRBD1 | NA
CASKGTGPSELFF | TGTGCCAGCAAGGGAACAGGCCCAAGCGAACTGTTTTTT | TRBJ1-4 | 13 | TRBV6-5 | NA | NA
CASSIDRVARAFF | TGTGCCAGCAGTATTGACAGGGTTGCGCGGGCTTTCTTT | TRBJ1-1 | 13 | TRBV6-5 | TRBD1 | NA
CASSAGGSGNTIYF | TGTGCCAGCAGTGCCGGAGGATCTGGAAACACCATATATTTT | TRBJ1-3 | 14 | TRBV11-3 | NA | NA
CASSFGTGPIGYGYTF | TGTGCCAGCAGCTTCGGGACAGGACCGATTGGCTATGGCTACACCTTC | TRBJ1-2 | 16 | TRBV5-4 | TRBD1 | NA
CASSPRERGWKAFF | TGTGCCAGCAGCCCCCGAGAAAGGGGATGGAAAGCTTTCTTT | TRBJ1-1 | 14 | TRBV28 | NA | NA
CASSRTGVSTSTDTQYF | TGTGCCAGCAGTCGGACAGGTGTCAGTACTAGCACAGATACGCAGTATTTT | TRBJ2-3 | 17 | TRBV2 | TRBD1 | once
CASSLSPDRLEETQYF | TGTGCCAGCAGTTTATCCCCGGACAGGCTGGAAGAGACCCAGTACTTC | TRBJ2-5 | 16 | TRBV28 | TRBD1 | NA
CASIPAPGQETQYF | TGTGCCAGCATCCCCGCGCCGGGTCAAGAGACCCAGTACTTC | TRBJ2-5 | 14 | TRBV28 | NA | NA
CASSTPAGTNEKLFF | TGTGCCAGCAGTACTCCGGCAGGAACTAATGAAAAACTGTTTTTT | TRBJ1-4 | 15 | TRBV28 | NA | NA
CASSRRDSSYEQYF | TGTGCCAGTAGCCGCCGGGACAGCTCCTACGAGCAGTACTTC | TRBJ2-7 | 14 | TRBV19 | TRBD1 | NA
CATGGAYEQYF | TGTGCCACCGGAGGTGCCTACGAGCAGTACTTC | TRBJ2-7 | 11 | TRBV19 | NA | NA
CASSWDPNSPLHF | TGCGCCAGCAGCTGGGACCCTAATTCACCCCTCCACTTT | TRBJ1-6 | 13 | TRBV5-1 | NA | NA
CASSEQGSDSPLHF | TGTGCCAGCAGTGAACAGGGCTCCGATTCACCCCTCCACTTT | TRBJ1-6 | 14 | TRBV2 | NA | NA
CASSQQGARDEQFF | TGTGCCAGCAGCCAACAGGGGGCTCGGGATGAGCAGTTCTTC | TRBJ2-1 | 14 | TRBV7-9 | TRBD1 | few
CASSSRPTSGRLSGELFF | TGTGCCAGCAGCTCGAGACCGACTAGCGGGAGACTTTCCGGGGAGCTGTTTTTT | TRBJ2-2 | 18 | TRBV5-5 | TRBD2 | NA
CASSLFDRGLGGYTF | TGTGCCAGCAGTTTATTTGACAGGGGGCTTGGTGGCTACACCTTC | TRBJ1-2 | 15 | TRBV28 | TRBD1 | NA
CASSFSSTGELFF | TGTGCCAGCAGTTTTAGCAGCACCGGGGAGCTGTTTTTT | TRBJ2-2 | 13 | TRBV12-3/TRBV12-4 | NA | NA